This T cell receptor beta chain originates from a study of Graves' ophthalmopathy and Graves' hyperthyroidism. Clinicians diagnosed using symptoms, serum thyroxine, TRAb, thyroid ultrasound and orbital computed tomography. Amplification targeted the TCR beta CDR3 regions, with RNA transcripts as the source material. Scientists carried out first-round RT-PCR using HTBI primers and then a second-round multiplex PCR. TCRdb reanalysed the multiplex PCR reads using MiXCR and keeps one entry per CDR3 protein. The table lists roughly 380,000 distinct CDR3 sequences, just over 15% of them singletons. This clonotype was seen ten or more times. The CDR3 has 13 residues. The V gene lost 4 bases and the J gene lost 9 bases, with 10 bases spanning the gap. Germline assignment: CDR1 SNHLY and CDR2 FYNNEI.

The rearrangement joins TRBV2 to TRBJ1-6; D gene uncertain. What was sequenced was peripheral blood. This receptor was taken from a woman under 30 with stable Graves' hyperthyroidism. The CDR3 spells CASSVGLTSPLHF. The CDR3, as DNA: TGTGCCAGCAGTGTGGGGTTGACTTCACCCCTCCACTTT.